These 12 T cell receptor beta chains share one sample of origin, sequenced in a study of blood T cells in healthy people across ages. It was with a sample-barcoded 5' primer and a J-beta primer mix that a second PCR of roughly 7 to 12 cycles was run. TCRdb itself ran the 5' RACE reads through MiXCR, one entry per CDR3 protein. Counted here are some 1.6 million distinct CDR3 sequences, 34% occurring once; the ten biggest clones make up approximately 10%. The source material was blood. The receptors originated from a woman aged 25 to 39 in good health.

The chain links TRBV6-1 to TRBJ2-1, with 7 bases aligning to TRBD1. The junction had 8 bases not matched to a gene; V was cut back by 9 bases and J by 0 bases. CDR3 length equals 15 residues. Looked up from germline, CDR1 is MNHNS and CDR2 is SASEGT. CDR3 sequence: CARRDRRSSYNEQFF. CDR3 DNA sequence: TGTGCCAGAAGGGACAGAAGAAGCTCCTACAATGAGCAGTTCTTC.

This clonotype appeared a few times. This rearrangement joins TRBV15 to TRBJ1-2; D is possibly TRBD1 (6 bases). This CDR3 has 12 amino acids. The V end lost 4 bases, the J end lost 6 bases, and 9 bases lay between the germline ends. CDR1 LNHNV and CDR2 YYDKDF come from the germline V gene (reference sequence). CDR3 in DNA: TGTGCCACCAGCATAGCAGGGGATGGCTACACCTTC. Translating it yields CATSIAGDGYTF. Combining the CDR3 with reference TRBV15 and TRBJ1-2 gives the whole variable domain DAMVIQNPRYQVTQFGKPVTLSCSQTLNHNVMYWYQQKSSQAPKLLFHYYDKDFNNEADTPDNFQSRRPNTSFCFLDIRSPGLGDTAMYLCATSIAGDGYTFGSGTRLTVV.

CDR3 residues: CASSFPFWDYGYTF. DNA of the CDR3: TGTGCCAGCAGTTTCCCATTCTGGGACTATGGCTACACCTTC. The V call is TRBV12-3 or TRBV12-4, the J call TRBJ1-2, with D hard to call. The V end lost 3 bases, the J end lost 3 bases, and 11 bases lay between the germline ends. The CDR3 spans 14 residues.

J is TRBJ2-3 and V is TRBV3-1; no reliable D call. The germline V gene encodes CDR1 LGHDT and CDR2 YNNKEL (reference sequence). The V gene lost 3 bases and the J gene lost 0 bases, with 13 bases spanning the gap. The length of the CDR3 is 16 residues. DNA of the CDR3: TGTGCCAGCAGCCACTCTTTCTCTCCTAGCACAGATACGCAGTATTTT. It specifies CASSHSFSPSTDTQYF.

This clonotype has just a few counts. The chain uses TRBV7-9 and TRBJ2-1, with 9 bases fitting TRBD1. V dropped 4 bases and J dropped 5; count of bases not matched to a gene: 6. This CDR3 comprises 15 residues. Germline values: CDR1 SEHNR, CDR2 FQNEAQ (reference sequence). The CDR3 is CASSSDRGVDNEQFF. The CDR3 DNA follows: TGTGCCAGCAGCTCGGACAGGGGAGTGGACAATGAGCAGTTCTTC.

This sequence joins TRBV27 and TRBJ2-7; TRBD2 matches 8 bases. The CDR3 length is 15 residues. CDR1 and CDR2 from the germline V gene are MNHEY and SMNVEV (reference sequence). J lost 6 bases, V lost 2 bases, and 9 bases had no gene match. CDR3 DNA sequence: TGTGCCAGCAGTTTAGGGGGGACTAGTGGAGGCGAGCAGTACTTC. Encoded protein: CASSLGGTSGGEQYF.

This clonotype was detected a few times. V and J are TRBV6-1 and TRBJ2-1, with 7 bases lining up with TRBD2. Germline V gene sequence: CDR1 MNHNS, CDR2 SASEGT. The CDR3 length is 14 residues. V trimming: 7 bases; J trimming: 8 bases; junction bases outside the gene matches: 11. The DNA of the CDR3 is TGTGCCAGCAAAGTTTGGCGGGAGCTCTATGAGCAGTTCTTC. Its translation: CASKVWRELYEQFF.

This chain uses TRBV6-6 with TRBJ1-5; TRBD1 agrees at 8 bases. The V segment lost 2 bases and the J segment 2 bases; nucleotides outside the gene matches: 2. Germline CDR1 is MNHNY and CDR2 is SVGAGI (reference sequence). The CDR3 covers 15 residues. The CDR3 DNA follows: TGTGCCAGCAGTTACCAGGACAGGGGCAATCAGCCCCAGCATTTT. It translates to CASSYQDRGNQPQHF.

The CDR3 nucleotides are TGTGCCAGCAGCACGGGACAGGCGGGGACCGGGGAGCTGTTTTTT. It codes for CASSTGQAGTGELFF. The V call is TRBV6-1, the J call TRBJ2-2; 8 nucleotides align to TRBD1. J gave up 5 bases and V 6 bases, and 8 bases lay outside the gene matches. The CDR3 consists of 15 residues. Per germline, CDR1 MNHNS and CDR2 SASEGT.

The rearrangement joins TRBV7-9 to TRBJ2-2; D is perhaps TRBD2 (5 bases). Germline values: CDR1 SEHNR, CDR2 FQNEAQ (reference sequence). This CDR3 spans 16 amino acids. V dropped 7 bases and J dropped 7 bases, with 22 bases sitting between them. The CDR3 DNA follows: TGTGCCAGCACTATGTTTTCAGGTCGGGATCGCGGGGAGCTGTTTTTT. Amino acids: CASTMFSGRDRGELFF.

This clonotype turned up a few times. This chain links TRBV19 with TRBJ2-3, with unresolved D. The CDR3 covers 14 residues. The V gene lost 6 bases and the J gene lost 2 bases, with 12 bases spanning the gap. From germline, CDR1 is LNHDA and CDR2 SQIVND (reference sequence). The CDR3 DNA reads TGTGCCAGTAGCGGGCCATTACCCACAGATACGCAGTATTTT. This translates into CASSGPLPTDTQYF.

The chain recombines TRBV29-1 with TRBJ2-7; maybe TRBD1 (5 bases). The CDR3 spans 13 residues. Trimming took off 7 bases at V and 4 bases at J, with 17 bases between the two ends. CDR1 and CDR2 (germline): SQVTM, ANQGSEA. This CDR3 is CSAQGATEYEQYF. The CDR3 DNA follows: TGCAGCGCCCAGGGTGCTACCGAGTACGAGCAGTACTTC.